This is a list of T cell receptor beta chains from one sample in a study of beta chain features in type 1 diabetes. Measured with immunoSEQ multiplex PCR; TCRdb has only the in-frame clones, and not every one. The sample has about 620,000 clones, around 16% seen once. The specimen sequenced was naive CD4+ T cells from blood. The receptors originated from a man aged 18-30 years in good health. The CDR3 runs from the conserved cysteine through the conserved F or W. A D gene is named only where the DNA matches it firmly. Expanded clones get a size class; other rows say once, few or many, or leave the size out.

CASSVVSAPMGYTF	TGTGCCAGCAGCGTAGTGAGTGCCCCGATGGGCTACACCTTC	few	TRBV9	NA	TRBJ1-2
CASRRVSTDTQYF	TGTGCCAGCAGGAGGGTCAGCACAGATACGCAGTATTTT	NA	TRBV5-6	NA	TRBJ2-3
CASSNFRGYYNEQFF	TGTGCCAGCAGCAACTTCCGCGGCTATTACAATGAGCAGTTCTTC	few	TRBV21-1	NA	TRBJ2-1
CASSLGPYTQYF	TGCGCCAGCAGCCTGGGTCCGTATACGCAGTATTTT	NA	TRBV5-1	NA	TRBJ2-3
CASSPTSTDTQYF	TGTGCCAGCAGCCCGACTAGCACAGATACGCAGTATTTT	NA	TRBV7-2	NA	TRBJ2-3
CASSLEVGGAEAFF	TGTGCCAGCAGCTTGGAGGTTGGAGGCGCTGAAGCTTTCTTT	few	TRBV5-6	NA	TRBJ1-1
CASSLTSGRGNEQFF	TGTGCCAGCTCGCTGACTAGCGGGAGGGGTAATGAGCAGTTCTTC	NA	TRBV18	TRBD2	TRBJ2-1
CASRFPPRGTYEQYF	TGTGCCAGCAGGTTTCCCCCACGCGGAACCTACGAGCAGTACTTC	few	TRBV7-9	NA	TRBJ2-7
CASSVRTGQGLLSSYNEQFF	TGTGCCAGCAGCGTAAGGACTGGACAGGGGCTTTTAAGCTCCTACAATGAGCAGTTCTTC	NA	TRBV9	TRBD1	TRBJ2-1
CAWSIAGSGNTIYF	TGTGCCTGGAGTATTGCTGGTTCTGGAAACACCATATATTTT	few	TRBV30	NA	TRBJ1-3
CASSLDRGGNEKLFF	TGTGCCAGCAGCTTAGATCGGGGGGGAAATGAAAAACTGTTTTTT	few	TRBV7-2	NA	TRBJ1-4
CASSLEWGIYSNQPQHF	TGTGCCAGCAGCTTGGAGTGGGGCATCTATAGCAATCAGCCCCAGCATTTT	few	TRBV5-6	NA	TRBJ1-5
CASRLAGGTNEQFF	TGTGCCAGCAGGTTAGCGGGGGGGACGAATGAGCAGTTCTTC	few	TRBV5-8	TRBD2	TRBJ2-1
CASSASQGDNSPLHF	TGTGCCAGCAGCGCCAGCCAGGGGGATAATTCACCCCTCCACTTT	NA	TRBV7-3	TRBD1	TRBJ1-6
CASSPRRGEGAGEQYF	TGTGCCAGCAGCCCCCGGAGAGGAGAGGGAGCGGGGGAGCAGTACTTC	NA	TRBV9	TRBD2	TRBJ2-7
CASSSTDRVRGYTF	TGCGCCAGCAGCTCAACGGACAGGGTTCGTGGCTACACCTTC	NA	TRBV5-1	TRBD1	TRBJ1-2
CASSRQGANSPLHF	TGTGCCAGCTCTAGACAGGGGGCTAATTCACCCCTCCACTTT	few	TRBV18	TRBD1	TRBJ1-6
CASSILAGGTTDTQYF	TGTGCCAGCAGTATACTAGCGGGAGGGACCACAGATACGCAGTATTTT	NA	TRBV28	TRBD2	TRBJ2-3
CASSMGHRGRYYGYTF	TGTGCCAGTAGTATGGGGCACAGGGGGCGGTACTATGGCTACACCTTC	NA	TRBV19	TRBD1	TRBJ1-2
CASSPDRANYGYTF	TGTGCCAGCTCACCGGACAGGGCTAACTATGGCTACACCTTC	NA	TRBV18	TRBD1	TRBJ1-2
CASSRGQADTQYF	TGCGCCAGCAGCAGGGGGCAGGCAGATACGCAGTATTTT	few	TRBV5-1	TRBD1	TRBJ2-3
CSPMRAGGNEQFF	TGCAGCCCAATGAGAGCGGGGGGTAATGAGCAGTTCTTC	few	TRBV29-1	TRBD2	TRBJ2-1
CASSTGREGQRETQYF	TGTGCCAGCAGTACGGGTCGGGAAGGGCAAAGAGAGACCCAGTACTTC	few	TRBV28	NA	TRBJ2-5
CASRTRGGGTDTQYF	TGTGCCAGCAGGACCCGAGGAGGGGGGACAGATACGCAGTATTTT	NA	TRBV7-9	NA	TRBJ2-3
CASSLAVSGNTIYF	TGTGCCAGCAGCTTAGCTGTATCTGGAAACACCATATATTTT	few	TRBV7-9	NA	TRBJ1-3
CASRPTGLSYEQYF	TGTGCCAGCAGGCCGACAGGGCTCTCCTACGAGCAGTACTTC	NA	TRBV28	TRBD1	TRBJ2-7
CASSAPGAGNTIYF	TGTGCCAGCAGCGCCCCAGGCGCTGGAAACACCATATATTTT	NA	TRBV7-2	NA	TRBJ1-3
CASSLGVSNTEAFF	TGTGCCAGCAGCCTAGGGGTCTCGAACACTGAAGCTTTCTTT	few	TRBV4-2	NA	TRBJ1-1